The rows below give T cell receptor beta chains drawn from one sample of a study of T-cell reconstitution after alpha-beta-depleted transplantation in children. TCRdb called the PCR reads again in MiXCR, with one record for every CDR3 protein. The sample lists about a million distinct CDR3 sequences; about 29% were seen once. Sequencing used PBMCs, mostly from graft donor cells, obtained 360 days after TCRalphabeta/CD19-depleted stem cell transplant. These TCRs come from a boy less than two years old who had a stem cell transplant for SCID, so the T cells may come from the graft donor. Each CDR3 is given with its conserved first and last residue. Fields, in order: clone size, J gene, CDR3 length, V gene, D gene, CDR3 protein, CDR3 DNA. D genes are given only for firm matches. Some rows have no size entry. The others give once, few or many, or a class for an expanded clone.

-,TRBJ2-7,19,TRBV11-2,-,CASSKLGHQRRPSSYEQYF,TGTGCCAGCAGCAAACTAGGGCATCAACGCCGTCCAAGCTCCTACGAGCAGTACTTC
-,TRBJ2-1,18,TRBV6-2/TRBV6-3,-,CASSYPLRGGGIYNEQFF,TGTGCCAGCAGTTACCCCCTACGGGGCGGGGGCATATACAATGAGCAGTTCTTC
-,TRBJ2-1,14,TRBV12-3/TRBV12-4,-,CASSLKRSLNEQFF,TGTGCCAGCAGTTTGAAGCGTTCTCTCAATGAGCAGTTCTTC
few,TRBJ1-1,12,TRBV6-6,TRBD1,CASNRGNTEAFF,TGTGCCAGTAACAGGGGAAACACTGAAGCTTTCTTT
few,TRBJ2-3,13,TRBV9,-,CASSVVNSDTQYF,TGTGCCAGCAGCGTAGTGAACTCAGATACGCAGTATTTT
few,TRBJ2-1,16,TRBV25-1,TRBD2,CASSEFLTSGDNEQFF,TGTGCCAGCAGTGAATTTTTAACTAGCGGGGACAATGAGCAGTTCTTC
once,TRBJ2-3,15,TRBV5-1,-,CASSSPGYRTDTQYF,TGCGCCAGCAGCTCCCCAGGGTACCGCACAGATACGCAGTATTTT
few,TRBJ2-1,16,TRBV12-3/TRBV12-4,TRBD2,CASSFWRGVSYNEQFF,TGTGCCAGCAGTTTCTGGCGGGGGGTATCCTACAATGAGCAGTTCTTC
-,TRBJ2-7,16,TRBV11-2,-,CASSLYSWPRQHEQYF,TGTGCCAGCAGCTTGTATTCCTGGCCGCGACAACACGAGCAGTACTTC
few,TRBJ2-1,16,TRBV29-1,TRBD2,CSVGVLAGGRYDEQFF,TGCAGCGTTGGAGTACTAGCGGGGGGCCGGTACGATGAGCAGTTCTTC
-,TRBJ2-3,11,TRBV29-1,-,CSGMKGDTQYF,TGCAGCGGTATGAAGGGGGATACGCAGTATTTT
few,TRBJ2-2,15,TRBV11-2,-,CASTAPTIHTGELFF,TGTGCCAGCACCGCTCCGACTATTCACACCGGGGAGCTGTTTTTT
-,TRBJ2-3,14,TRBV18,-,CASSPLRGPDTQYF,TGTGCCAGCTCACCACTCAGGGGCCCAGATACGCAGTATTTT
few,TRBJ2-3,15,TRBV24-1,-,CATSVGTLTSDTQYF,TGTGCCACCAGTGTGGGGACCTTAACCTCAGATACGCAGTATTTT
once,TRBJ2-7,13,TRBV5-1,-,CASSLELPYEQYF,TGCGCCAGCAGCTTGGAGCTACCTTACGAGCAGTACTTC
-,TRBJ2-1,16,TRBV4-1,TRBD2,CASSQVFGPGGYEQFF,TGCGCCAGCAGCCAAGTTTTCGGTCCGGGGGGATATGAGCAGTTCTTC